This entry concerns a single T cell receptor (beta chain). The data were obtained in a study of blood T cell repertoires in COVID-19. Clones were read by immunoSEQ multiplex PCR, and TCRdb kept only the in-frame ones, dropping some. The table records under 15,000 clones, roughly 73% of them present only once. Per germline, CDR1 SQVTM and CDR2 ANQGSEA. Trimming pared 7 bases from V and 4 bases from J, leaving 13 bases between. The CDR3 loop spans 12 amino acids. The chain links TRBV29-1 to TRBJ1-1; possibly TRBD1 for D (5 bases). Specimen: peripheral blood. This clonotype originated in a human donor in a cohort sampled during active COVID-19. CDR3 DNA sequence: TGCAGCGCTGGGATGACAGCCACTGAAGCTTTCTTT. Translating it yields CSAGMTATEAFF.